The sequence of this T cell receptor beta chain was determined in a study of molecular identifiers for immune sequencing clone quantification (dated by TCRdb to 2016 to 2018). For the wider study: For a replicate experiment, RNA from around 20,000 or 100,000 naive CD8 T cells was divided into five aliquots, and four of the five aliquots were sequenced. The study was a methods study using CD8 T cells to benchmark molecular-identifier clustering-based TCR repertoire sequencing (MIDCIRS) and TCR RNA copy counting.

Libraries were prepared through PCR. TCRdb shows the sequencer as NextSeq 500. Bulk TCR libraries were generated as previously described, with the TCR primers listed in Table S5 used. Purification of total RNA was performed with the Qiagen AllPrep DNA/RNA kit. Reads from multiple sequencing runs of the same library were pooled before analysis. The published analysis was carried out like this. Reads were retained only if an exact TCR constant sequence was present, and the retained reads were trimmed to 150 nt and grouped according to their 12-nt molecular barcodes. Within each barcode group, reads were sub-clustered at a 15% Levenshtein threshold, and quality-weighted consensus sequences were built per RNA molecule. Non-functional sequences were discarded, and so were lower-count sequences lying one edit away from another sequence. On the basis of fitting two negative binomial distributions, barcode sub-clusters with fewer than 20% of the maximum read count were discarded. TCRdb took the public reads, trimmed them with fastp at Q25, ran MiXCR for clone calling and kept in-frame beta chains. One record per CDR3 amino acid sequence lists the most common genes and DNA. These V and J calls are TCRdb output, not the study's own analysis. The sample includes approximately 590,000 distinct CDR3 sequences, with about 25% observed a single time. The top ten hold 0.6% to 0.9% of the sample.

Study-wide conclusions, independent of this receptor: Modeling indicated around 3.2 TCR RNA copies recovered per cell, compared with approximately 10 by digital PCR, which implies a capture efficiency of approximately 29%. Spiked-in Jurkat TCR RNA equal to a single cell's worth was reported to be detectable even within 1,100,000 naive CD8 T cells. Without barcode sub-clustering, chimeric consensus sequences inflated TCR diversity; chimeras reached as high as 47%. The sizes of highly expanded clones could end up underestimated when identical TCR molecules share a barcode. Clones above 20 RNA copies held over 99% of molecules in CMV-specific effector cells but under 1% in naive cells. The naive libraries included spiked-in Jurkat TCR RNA (more than nine copies' worth), and this Jurkat TCR RNA is not part of the donor repertoire.

Libraries of naive CD8 T cells were built from around 18,000 to 910,000 sorted cells, with 10%, 30% or 50% of the purified RNA used. Naive CD8 T cells, defined as CD8+CD4-CCR7+CD45RA+, were FACS-sorted into RLT Plus buffer on a BD FACSAria II. To test detection sensitivity, Jurkat RNA equal to 9 to 10 TCR copies was added to samples of about 18,000-1,100,000 naive CD8 T cells. CD8 T cells were enriched using RosetteSep CD8+ T Cell Enrichment Cocktail and Ficoll-Paque, and the enriched cells then underwent ACK red cell lysis. The CDR3 goes from the cysteine to the phenylalanine over 17 residues. Left in the record is the CDR3 DNA by itself, 51 bases read in frame from the first base. The V end loses 6 bases and the J end loses 0 bases, and a stretch of 18 bases separates them. CDR1 and CDR2, per the germline V gene, are MGHDK and SYGVNS. Details on this clonotype: This receptor's antigen is unknown. Base quality data are lacking; no much larger clone is found one base away.

The receptor's source is a human donor in good health. Some libraries in this study had Jurkat cell RNA spiked in. The sequence links TRBV25-1 to TRBJ1-5, with no reliable assignment of the D segment. What was sequenced was naive CD8+ T cells from blood, with Jurkat cell RNA spiked in. The cell subset or site label, read with the paper, signifies: FACS-sorted CD8+CD4-CCR7+CD45RA+ naive T cells. The sequence in DNA is TGTGCCAGCAGCACCACCCCCTGCACCGATAGCAATCAGCCCCAGCATTTT. This sequence encodes CASSTTPCTDSNQPQHF.